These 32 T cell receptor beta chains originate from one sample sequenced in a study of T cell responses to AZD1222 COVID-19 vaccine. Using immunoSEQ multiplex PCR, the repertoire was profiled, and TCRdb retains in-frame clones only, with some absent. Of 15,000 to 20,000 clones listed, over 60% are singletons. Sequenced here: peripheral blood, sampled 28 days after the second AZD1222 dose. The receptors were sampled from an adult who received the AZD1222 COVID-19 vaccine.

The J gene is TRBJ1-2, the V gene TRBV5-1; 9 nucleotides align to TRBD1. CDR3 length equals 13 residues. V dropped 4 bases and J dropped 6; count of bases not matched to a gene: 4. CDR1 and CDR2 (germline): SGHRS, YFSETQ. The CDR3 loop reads CASSPWTGDGYTF. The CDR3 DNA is TGCGCCAGCAGCCCTTGGACAGGGGATGGCTACACCTTC. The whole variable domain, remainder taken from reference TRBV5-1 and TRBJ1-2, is KAGVTQTPRYLIKTRGQQVTLSCSPISGHRSVSWYQQTPGQGLQFLFEYFSETQRNKGNFPGRFSGRQFSNSRSEMNVSTLELGDSALYLCASSPWTGDGYTFGSGTRLTVV.

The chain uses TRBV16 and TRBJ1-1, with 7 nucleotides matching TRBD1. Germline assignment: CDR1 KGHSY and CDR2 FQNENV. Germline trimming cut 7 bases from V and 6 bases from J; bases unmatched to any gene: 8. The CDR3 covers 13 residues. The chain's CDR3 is CASTPGGSAEAFF. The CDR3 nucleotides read TGTGCCAGCACCCCAGGGGGGTCGGCTGAAGCTTTCTTT.

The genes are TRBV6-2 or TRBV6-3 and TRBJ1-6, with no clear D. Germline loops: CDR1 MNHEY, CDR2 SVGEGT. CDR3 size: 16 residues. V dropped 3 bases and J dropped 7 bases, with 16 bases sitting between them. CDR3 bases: TGTGCCAGCAGTTATGACCATGGGAACGGCAATTCACCCCTCCACTTT. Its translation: CASSYDHGNGNSPLHF.

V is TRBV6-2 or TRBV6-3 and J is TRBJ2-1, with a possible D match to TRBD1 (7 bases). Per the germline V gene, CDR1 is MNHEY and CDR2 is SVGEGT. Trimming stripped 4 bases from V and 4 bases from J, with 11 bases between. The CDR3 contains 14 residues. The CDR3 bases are TGTGCCAGCAGTTGGGGGGACAGTTACAATGAGCAGTTCTTC. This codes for CASSWGDSYNEQFF.

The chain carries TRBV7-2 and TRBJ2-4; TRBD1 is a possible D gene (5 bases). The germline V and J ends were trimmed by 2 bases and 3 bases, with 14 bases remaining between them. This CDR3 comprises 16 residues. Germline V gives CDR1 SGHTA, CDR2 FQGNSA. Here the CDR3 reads CASSLSGLRGKNIQYF. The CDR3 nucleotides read TGTGCCAGCAGCTTATCAGGGCTCCGAGGCAAAAACATTCAGTACTTC. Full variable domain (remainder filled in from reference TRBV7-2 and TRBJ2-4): GAGVSQSPSNKVTEKGKDVELRCDPISGHTALYWYRQSLGQGLEFLIYFQGNSAPDKSGLPSDRFSAERTGGSVSTLTIQRTQQEDSAVYLCASSLSGLRGKNIQYFGAGTRLSVL.

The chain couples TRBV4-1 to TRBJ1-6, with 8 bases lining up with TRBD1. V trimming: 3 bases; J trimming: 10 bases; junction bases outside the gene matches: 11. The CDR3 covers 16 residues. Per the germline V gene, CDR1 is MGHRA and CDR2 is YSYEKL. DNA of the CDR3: TGCGCCAGCAGCCACCCGCCGGACAGGGAGGAATCACCCCTCCACTTT. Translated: CASSHPPDREESPLHF.

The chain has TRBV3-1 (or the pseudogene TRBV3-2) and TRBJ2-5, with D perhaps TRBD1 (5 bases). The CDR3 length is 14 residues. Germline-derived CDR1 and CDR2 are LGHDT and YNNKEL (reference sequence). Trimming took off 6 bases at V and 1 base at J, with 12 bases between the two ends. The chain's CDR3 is CASRYQGSQETQYF. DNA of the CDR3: TGTGCCAGCAGATATCAGGGATCCCAAGAGACCCAGTACTTC.

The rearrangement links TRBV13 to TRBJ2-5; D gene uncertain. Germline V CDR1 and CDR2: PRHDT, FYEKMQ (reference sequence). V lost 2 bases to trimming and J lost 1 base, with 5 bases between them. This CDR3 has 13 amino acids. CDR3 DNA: TGTGCCAGCAGCTTATACAGCCAAGAGACCCAGTACTTC. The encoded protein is CASSLYSQETQYF.

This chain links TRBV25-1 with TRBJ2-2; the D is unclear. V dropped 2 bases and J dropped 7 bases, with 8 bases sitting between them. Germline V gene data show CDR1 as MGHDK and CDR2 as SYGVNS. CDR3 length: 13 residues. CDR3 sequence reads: CASSEAGRGELFF. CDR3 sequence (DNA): TGTGCCAGCAGTGAAGCAGGACGCGGGGAGCTGTTTTTT. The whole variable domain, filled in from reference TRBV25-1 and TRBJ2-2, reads EADIYQTPRYLVIGTGKKITLECSQTMGHDKMYWYQQDPGMELHLIHYSYGVNSTEKGDLSSESTVSRIRTEHFPLTLESARPSHTSQYLCASSEAGRGELFFGEGSRLTVL.

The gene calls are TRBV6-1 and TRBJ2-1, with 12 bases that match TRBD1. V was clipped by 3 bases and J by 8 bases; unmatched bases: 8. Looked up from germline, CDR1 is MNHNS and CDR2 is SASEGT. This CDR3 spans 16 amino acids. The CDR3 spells CASSEIQGQGADEQFF. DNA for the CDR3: TGTGCCAGCAGTGAGATACAGGGACAGGGGGCTGATGAGCAGTTCTTC.

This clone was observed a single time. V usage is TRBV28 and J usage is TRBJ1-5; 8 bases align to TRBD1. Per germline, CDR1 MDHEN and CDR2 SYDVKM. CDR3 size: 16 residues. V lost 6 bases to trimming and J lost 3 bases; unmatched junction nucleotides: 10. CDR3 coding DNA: TGTGCCAGCAGACCCGCCGGGACAGGCCTCAATCAGCCCCAGCATTTT. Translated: CASRPAGTGLNQPQHF.

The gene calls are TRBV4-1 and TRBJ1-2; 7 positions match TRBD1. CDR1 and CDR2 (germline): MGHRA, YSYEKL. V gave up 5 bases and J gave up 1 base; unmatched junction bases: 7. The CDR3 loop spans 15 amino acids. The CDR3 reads CASSIPTGLNYGYTF. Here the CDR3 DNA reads TGCGCCAGCAGCATTCCGACAGGGCTTAACTATGGCTACACCTTC.

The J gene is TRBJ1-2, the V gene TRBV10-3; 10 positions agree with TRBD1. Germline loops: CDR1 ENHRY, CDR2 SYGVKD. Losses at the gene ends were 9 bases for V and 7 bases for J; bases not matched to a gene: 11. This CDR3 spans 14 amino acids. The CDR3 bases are TGTGCCATAAACCCAGCGACAGGGGGCTCTGGCTACACCTTC. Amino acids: CAINPATGGSGYTF.

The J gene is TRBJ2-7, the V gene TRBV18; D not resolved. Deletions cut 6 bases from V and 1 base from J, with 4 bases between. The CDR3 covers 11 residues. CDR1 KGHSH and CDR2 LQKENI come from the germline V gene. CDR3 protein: CASSLSYEQYF. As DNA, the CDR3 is TGTGCCAGCTCGCTTTCCTACGAGCAGTACTTC.

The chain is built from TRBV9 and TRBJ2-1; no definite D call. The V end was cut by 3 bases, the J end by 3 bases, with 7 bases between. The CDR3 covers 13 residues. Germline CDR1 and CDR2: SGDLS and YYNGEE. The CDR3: CASSGGGYNEQFF. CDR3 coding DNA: TGTGCCAGCAGCGGCGGCGGCTACAATGAGCAGTTCTTC.

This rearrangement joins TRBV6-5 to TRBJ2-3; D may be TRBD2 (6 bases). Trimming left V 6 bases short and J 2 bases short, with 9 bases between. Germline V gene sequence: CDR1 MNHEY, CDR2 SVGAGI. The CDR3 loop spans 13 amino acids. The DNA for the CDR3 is TGTGCCAGCAGCCGACTAGTCACAGATACGCAGTATTTT. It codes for CASSRLVTDTQYF.

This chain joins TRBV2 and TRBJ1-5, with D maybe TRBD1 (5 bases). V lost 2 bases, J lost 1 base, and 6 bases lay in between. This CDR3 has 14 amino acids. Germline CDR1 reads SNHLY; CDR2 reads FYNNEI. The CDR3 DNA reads TGTGCCAGCAGTGAATCAGGGAGCAATCAGCCCCAGCATTTT. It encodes CASSESGSNQPQHF.

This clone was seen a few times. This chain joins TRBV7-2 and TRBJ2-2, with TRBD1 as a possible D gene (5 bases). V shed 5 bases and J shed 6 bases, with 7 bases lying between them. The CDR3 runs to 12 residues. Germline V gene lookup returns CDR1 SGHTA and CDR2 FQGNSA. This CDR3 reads CASSLGAGELFF. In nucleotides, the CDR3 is TGTGCCAGCAGCCTAGGGGCCGGGGAGCTGTTTTTT.

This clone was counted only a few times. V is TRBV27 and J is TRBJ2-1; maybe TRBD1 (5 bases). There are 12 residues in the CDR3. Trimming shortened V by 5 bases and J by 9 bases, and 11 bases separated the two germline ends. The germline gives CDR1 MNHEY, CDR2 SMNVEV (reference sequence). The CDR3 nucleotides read TGTGCCAGCAGTCTTGACAGTTCTGAGCAGTTCTTC. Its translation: CASSLDSSEQFF.

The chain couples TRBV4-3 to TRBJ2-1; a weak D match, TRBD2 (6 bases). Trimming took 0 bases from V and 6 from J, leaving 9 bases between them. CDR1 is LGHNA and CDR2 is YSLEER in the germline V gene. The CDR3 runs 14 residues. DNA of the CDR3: TGCGCCAGCAGCCAAGATTGGCGGGGCAATGAGCAGTTCTTC. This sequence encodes CASSQDWRGNEQFF.

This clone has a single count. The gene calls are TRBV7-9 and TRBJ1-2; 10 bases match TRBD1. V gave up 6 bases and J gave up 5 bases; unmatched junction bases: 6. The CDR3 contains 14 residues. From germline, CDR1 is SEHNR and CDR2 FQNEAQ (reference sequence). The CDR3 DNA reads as TGTGCCAGCAGTCCGACAGGGGGCGTTTATGGCTACACCTTC. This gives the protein CASSPTGGVYGYTF.

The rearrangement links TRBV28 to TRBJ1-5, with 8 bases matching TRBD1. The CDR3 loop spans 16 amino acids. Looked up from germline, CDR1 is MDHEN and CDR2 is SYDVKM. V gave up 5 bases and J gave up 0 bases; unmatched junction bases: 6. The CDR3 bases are TGTGCCAGCAGTACGCCGACAGGGGATAGCAATCAGCCCCAGCATTTT. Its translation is CASSTPTGDSNQPQHF. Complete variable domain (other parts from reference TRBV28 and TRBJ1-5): DVKVTQSSRYLVKRTGEKVFLECVQDMDHENMFWYRQDPGLGLRLIYFSYDVKMKEKGDIPEGYSVSREKKERFSLILESASTNQTSMYLCASSTPTGDSNQPQHFGDGTRLSIL.

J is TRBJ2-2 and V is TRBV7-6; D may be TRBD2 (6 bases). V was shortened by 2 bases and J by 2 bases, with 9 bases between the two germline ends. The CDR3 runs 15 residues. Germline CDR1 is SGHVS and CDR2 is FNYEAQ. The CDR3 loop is CASSLFGTNTGELFF. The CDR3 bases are TGTGCCAGCAGCTTATTCGGGACTAACACCGGGGAGCTGTTTTTT.

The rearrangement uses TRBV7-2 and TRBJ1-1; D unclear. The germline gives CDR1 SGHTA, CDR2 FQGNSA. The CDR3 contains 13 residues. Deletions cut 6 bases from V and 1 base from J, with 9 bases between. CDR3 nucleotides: TGTGCCAGCAGGGAGACGGGGAACACTGAAGCTTTCTTT. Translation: CASRETGNTEAFF.

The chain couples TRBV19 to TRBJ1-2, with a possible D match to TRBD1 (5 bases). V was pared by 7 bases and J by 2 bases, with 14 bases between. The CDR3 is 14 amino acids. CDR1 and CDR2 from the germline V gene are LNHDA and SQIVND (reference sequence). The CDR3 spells CASIHRGGNYGYTF. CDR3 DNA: TGTGCCAGTATCCATAGGGGAGGCAACTATGGCTACACCTTC.

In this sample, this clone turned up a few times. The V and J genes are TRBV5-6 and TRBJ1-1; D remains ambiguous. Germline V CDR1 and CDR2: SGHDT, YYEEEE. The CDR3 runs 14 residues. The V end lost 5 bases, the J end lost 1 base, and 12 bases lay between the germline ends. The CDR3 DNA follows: TGTGCCAGCAGTCTTACGGAAGGGAACACTGAAGCTTTCTTT. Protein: CASSLTEGNTEAFF.

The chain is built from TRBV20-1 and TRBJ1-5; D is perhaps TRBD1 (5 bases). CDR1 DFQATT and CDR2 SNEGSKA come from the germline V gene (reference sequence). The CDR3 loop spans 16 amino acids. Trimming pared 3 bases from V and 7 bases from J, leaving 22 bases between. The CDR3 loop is CSASFRARGVDQPQHF. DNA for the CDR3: TGCAGTGCTAGTTTTCGGGCCAGAGGGGTGGACCAGCCCCAGCATTTT.

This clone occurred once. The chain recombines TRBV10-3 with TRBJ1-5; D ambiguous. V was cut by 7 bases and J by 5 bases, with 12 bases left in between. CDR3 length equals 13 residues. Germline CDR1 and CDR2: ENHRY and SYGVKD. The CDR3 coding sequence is TGTGCCATCAACTCGGTGGCGGATCAGCCCCAGCATTTT. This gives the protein CAINSVADQPQHF.

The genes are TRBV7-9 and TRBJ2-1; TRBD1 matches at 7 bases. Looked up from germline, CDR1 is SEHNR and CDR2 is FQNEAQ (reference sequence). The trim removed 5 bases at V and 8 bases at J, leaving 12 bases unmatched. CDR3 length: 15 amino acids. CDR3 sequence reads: CASSPPHRGSDEQFF. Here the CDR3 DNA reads TGTGCCAGCAGCCCCCCCCACAGGGGAAGCGATGAGCAGTTCTTC.

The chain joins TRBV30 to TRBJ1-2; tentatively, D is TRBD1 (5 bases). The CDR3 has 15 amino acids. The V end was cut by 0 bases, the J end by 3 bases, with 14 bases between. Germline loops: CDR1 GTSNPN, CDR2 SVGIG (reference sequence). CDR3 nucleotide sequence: TGTGCCTGGAGTGTGGGACCCCTAAGAGACTATGGCTACACCTTC. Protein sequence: CAWSVGPLRDYGYTF.

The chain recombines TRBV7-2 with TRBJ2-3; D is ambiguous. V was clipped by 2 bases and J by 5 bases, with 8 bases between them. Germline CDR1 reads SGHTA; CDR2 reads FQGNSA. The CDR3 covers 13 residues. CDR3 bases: TGTGCCAGCAGCTTAAGGGTAGTAGATACGCAGTATTTT. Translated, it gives CASSLRVVDTQYF.

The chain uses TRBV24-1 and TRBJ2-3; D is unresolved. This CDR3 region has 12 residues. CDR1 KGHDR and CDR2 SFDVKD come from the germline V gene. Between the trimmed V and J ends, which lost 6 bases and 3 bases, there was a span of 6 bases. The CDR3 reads CATSKTTDTQYF. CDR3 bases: TGTGCCACCAGTAAAACTACAGATACGCAGTATTTT.